This is a list of T cell receptor beta chains from one sample in a study of post-analysis software for immune sequencing data. A single record per CDR3 protein comes from TCRdb applying MiXCR to the PCR reads. The sample lists fewer than 550,000 distinct CDR3 sequences; about a third were seen once. Material: blood. The receptor set was obtained from a girl under 18 with multiple sclerosis. CDR3s include the opening cysteine and the closing phenylalanine or tryptophan. D genes are given only for firm matches. Rows give clone size only sometimes, using once, few, many, or a class for an expanded clone.

size	V	D	J	CDR3	DNA
many	TRBV6-5	.	TRBJ2-3	CASSYSRGADTQYF	TGTGCCAGCAGTTACTCCCGGGGAGCAGATACGCAGTATTTT
.	TRBV4-2	TRBD2	TRBJ2-5	CASSQEQRGGLETQYF	TGTGCCAGCAGCCAAGAACAGCGGGGGGGCCTTGAGACCCAGTACTTC
.	TRBV10-3	TRBD1	TRBJ1-2	CAIKSSGTGSHGYTF	TGTGCCATCAAGTCATCCGGGACAGGGTCTCATGGCTACACCTTC
.	TRBV2	.	TRBJ2-1	CASSASSWGDEQFF	TGTGCCAGCAGTGCCTCCTCCTGGGGGGATGAGCAGTTCTTC
few	TRBV9	TRBD2	TRBJ2-3	CASSPRLADTDTQYF	TGTGCCAGCAGCCCCCGACTAGCGGATACAGATACGCAGTATTTT
.	TRBV7-7	TRBD2	TRBJ2-1	CASSHGLAGEDNEQFF	TGTGCTAGCAGCCACGGACTAGCGGGGGAGGACAATGAGCAGTTCTTC
few	TRBV4-1	TRBD2	TRBJ2-3	CASSQATSGGVKDTQYF	TGCGCCAGCAGCCAAGCGACTAGCGGGGGGGTTAAAGATACGCAGTATTTT
.	TRBV27	TRBD1	TRBJ2-7	CASSPRTGGFPIYEQYF	TGTGCCAGCAGTCCACGGACAGGGGGCTTTCCGATCTACGAGCAGTACTTC
few	TRBV3-1	.	TRBJ1-6	CASSSIGGRNSPLHF	TGTGCCAGCAGCTCAATCGGGGGTCGGAATTCACCCCTCCACTTT
.	TRBV28	TRBD2	TRBJ2-3	CASSPPRASGSTDTQYF	TGTGCCAGCAGCCCCCCCCGCGCTAGCGGGTCCACAGATACGCAGTATTTT
few	TRBV5-5	.	TRBJ1-2	CASSPFTGFGYTF	TGTGCCAGCAGCCCATTCACAGGGTTCGGCTACACCTTC
few	TRBV29-1	.	TRBJ2-5	CSVDSVQGIEETQYF	TGCAGCGTTGACTCCGTACAGGGAATAGAAGAGACCCAGTACTTC
.	TRBV7-2	TRBD2	TRBJ2-7	CASRGSGGYEQYF	TGTGCCAGCCGTGGTAGCGGGGGCTACGAGCAGTACTTC
.	TRBV10-3	TRBD1	TRBJ1-1	CATKTDRGNTEAFF	TGTGCCACAAAGACCGACAGGGGGAACACTGAAGCTTTCTTT
few	TRBV29-1	.	TRBJ2-3	CSVGSVTTSTDTQYF	TGCAGCGTTGGGAGCGTAACTACTAGCACAGATACGCAGTATTTT